These T cell receptor beta chains were read from a single sample in a study of cytomegalovirus exposure and HLA in healthy donors. Here immunoSEQ multiplex PCR was the method, and the copy in TCRdb shows in-frame clones only, minus some. The profile shows 150,000 to 180,000 clones, 70% to 90% of them singletons. The specimen was PBMCs. The receptors shown here come from a human donor in good health. Each CDR3 is given with its conserved first and last residue. Clone size appears in some rows only: once, few, many, or a class for an expanded clone.

clone size: .
J gene: TRBJ2-1
V gene: TRBV5-4
CDR3 protein: CASSWTGGSEQFF

clone size: .
J gene: TRBJ2-1
V gene: TRBV11-2
CDR3 protein: CASSLGLAGGRSEQFF

clone size: few
J gene: TRBJ1-3
V gene: TRBV11-2
CDR3 protein: CASSPRFSGNTIYF

clone size: .
J gene: TRBJ1-2
V gene: TRBV6-1
CDR3 protein: CASSERRFYGYTF

clone size: .
J gene: TRBJ1-2
V gene: TRBV29-1
CDR3 protein: CSVEVNEGFYGYTF

clone size: .
J gene: TRBJ2-7
V gene: TRBV18
CDR3 protein: CASSPPGSGRSYEQYF

clone size: .
J gene: TRBJ2-7
V gene: TRBV28
CDR3 protein: CASSSPREAYEQYF

clone size: .
J gene: TRBJ1-5
V gene: TRBV27
CDR3 protein: CASSRITGDGRYSNQPQHF

clone size: .
J gene: TRBJ2-1
V gene: TRBV7-7
CDR3 protein: CASSPTSGAYNEQFF

clone size: .
J gene: TRBJ1-1
V gene: TRBV30
CDR3 protein: CAWSGWGAEAFF

clone size: .
J gene: TRBJ2-6
V gene: TRBV7-6
CDR3 protein: CASSQTGGLSGANVLTF

clone size: .
J gene: TRBJ2-5
V gene: TRBV7-3
CDR3 protein: CASSPGPGGQETQYF

clone size: .
J gene: TRBJ1-2
V gene: TRBV6-5
CDR3 protein: CASRATGMGGYTF

clone size: .
J gene: TRBJ2-7
V gene: TRBV19
CDR3 protein: CASSTIDSSTYEQYF

clone size: .
J gene: TRBJ2-3
V gene: TRBV6-5
CDR3 protein: CASSYGRPQYTDTQYF

clone size: once
J gene: TRBJ2-1
V gene: TRBV5-1
CDR3 protein: CASRKTGASSYNEQFF

clone size: .
J gene: TRBJ2-3
V gene: TRBV5-1
CDR3 protein: CASSLGQGGDTQYF

clone size: few
J gene: TRBJ1-2
V gene: TRBV10-1
CDR3 protein: CASTDDAGGAIDGYTF

clone size: .
J gene: TRBJ1-1
V gene: TRBV5-1
CDR3 protein: CASGQGGVREAFF

clone size: .
J gene: TRBJ1-2
V gene: TRBV27
CDR3 protein: CASSLAGAGYGYTF

clone size: .
J gene: TRBJ2-1
V gene: TRBV5-1
CDR3 protein: CASSLNMILASSYNEQFF

clone size: .
J gene: TRBJ1-4
V gene: TRBV19
CDR3 protein: CASSTPPGGARDEKLFF

clone size: .
J gene: TRBJ1-1
V gene: TRBV18
CDR3 protein: CASSTNRGRTEAFF

clone size: few
J gene: TRBJ2-5
V gene: TRBV6-6
CDR3 protein: CASTSPPEETQYF

clone size: .
J gene: TRBJ1-5
V gene: TRBV5-4
CDR3 protein: CASSLGAGGDQPQHF

clone size: .
J gene: TRBJ1-5
V gene: TRBV4-3
CDR3 protein: CASSQDRVGNQPQHF

clone size: .
J gene: TRBJ1-1
V gene: TRBV28
CDR3 protein: CASSLQGGRWTEAFF